Sequencing of this TCR beta chain was carried out in a study of CD8 T cells in ankylosing spondylitis. TCRdb re-analysed the 5' RACE reads in MiXCR, keeping a single row per CDR3 protein. The table includes a few hundred thousand distinct CDR3 sequences, less than 9.5% detected once. Study-level results: About 8 highly homologous variants made up a TCR beta motif, and this motif appeared characteristic of ankylosing spondylitis blood.

Points on this clonotype: Its antigen is still unknown.

The germline CDR1 and CDR2 sequences are DFQATT and SNEGSKA (reference sequence). The CDR3 consists of 14 residues. Trimming took 5 bases from V and 2 from J, leaving 12 bases between them. The sequence was obtained from a male donor with ankylosing spondylitis. The chain uses TRBV20-1 and TRBJ2-2; D possibly corresponds to TRBD2 (6 bases). The sequenced material came from blood, either unsorted or a sorted T cell fraction (not recorded which). The CDR3 DNA is TGCAGTGCTGGAGGGACGACAAACACCGGGGAGCTGTTTTTT. It is translated as CSAGGTTNTGELFF.